These 31 T cell receptor beta chains were sequenced from one sample in a study of T-cell memory formation after mild COVID-19 (dated by TCRdb to 2020 to 2023). The receptor library was made with 5' RACE. Instrument used: Illumina NovaSeq 6000. TCRdb reran the public reads through fastp at Q25 and MiXCR, keeping productive beta chains. All rows with the same CDR3 protein become a single entry with the most common DNA and genes. This sample is represented by approximately 290,000 distinct CDR3 sequences; approximately 15% of them were singletons. 22% of the sample goes to the ten largest clones. The sequencing sample was made of PBMCs or a T cell subset sorted from them (not recorded which). Source of these receptors: a young man who had mild COVID-19 (a few samples of this study predate the infection). The sample titles of this study are shuffled in the database, so cell type and time point are left out; the donor was told from shared clones.

The rearrangement joins TRBV11-2 to TRBJ2-4; 13 nucleotides line up with TRBD2. The CDR3 extends over 20 amino acids. Looked up from germline, CDR1 is SGHAT and CDR2 is FQNNGV. J was trimmed by 3 bases and V by 4 bases; bases with no gene match: 15. CDR3: CASSSTSGGSKLSDKNIQYF. CDR3 DNA sequence: TGTGCCAGCAGCTCGACTAGCGGGGGGAGTAAACTCTCAGACAAAAACATTCAGTACTTC. The variable domain in full, completed from reference TRBV11-2 and TRBJ2-4, reads EAGVAQSPRYKIIEKRQSVAFWCNPISGHATLYWYQQILGQGPKLLIQFQNNGVVDDSQLPKDRFSAERLKGVDSTLKIQPAKLEDSAVYLCASSSTSGGSKLSDKNIQYFGAGTRLSVL.

This clonotype has at least ten counts. This rearrangement joins TRBV6-5 to TRBJ1-2, with a weak D call TRBD1 (6 bases). This CDR3 comprises 13 residues. The germline V and J ends were trimmed by 6 bases and 2 bases, with 10 bases remaining between them. Germline CDR1 is MNHEY and CDR2 is SVGAGI. CDR3 sequence: CASSPTGNYGYTF. The DNA of the CDR3 is TGTGCCAGCAGCCCCACAGGGAACTATGGCTACACCTTC.

The chain links TRBV12-3 or TRBV12-4 to TRBJ1-5; D may be TRBD1 (5 bases). Trimming pared 6 bases from V and 6 bases from J, leaving 21 bases between. This CDR3 region has 16 residues. CDR3 sequence: CASSPMGVDVAQPQHF. The CDR3 bases are TGTGCCAGCAGCCCCATGGGGGTAGATGTCGCTCAGCCCCAGCATTTT.

The chain recombines TRBV9 with TRBJ1-2, with 11 bases identical to TRBD1. The CDR3 has 14 amino acids. The germline V gene has CDR1 SGDLS and CDR2 YYNGEE. J lost 8 bases, V lost 3 bases, and 6 bases had no gene match. CDR3: CASSAGTGGLGYTF. CDR3 nucleotide sequence: TGTGCCAGCAGCGCCGGGACAGGGGGTTTAGGCTACACCTTC.

This clonotype was observed a few times. This chain links TRBV6-2 or TRBV6-3 with TRBJ1-5; tentative D call: TRBD1 (5 bases). Trimming stripped 6 bases from V and 1 base from J, with 13 bases between. CDR3 length equals 15 residues. CDR1 and CDR2 (germline): MNHEY, SVGEGT. The CDR3 coding sequence is TGTGCCAGCAGGACTATATGGGGGAGCAATCAGCCCCAGCATTTT. Translated, it gives CASRTIWGSNQPQHF.

The chain is built from TRBV5-6 and TRBJ2-7; D unresolved. Trimming left V 0 bases short and J 1 base short, with 8 bases between. This CDR3 has 14 amino acids. Germline assignment: CDR1 SGHDT and CDR2 YYEEEE. The CDR3 is CASSLAGLSYEQYV. DNA of the CDR3: TGTGCCAGCAGCTTGGCTGGCCTTTCCTACGAGCAGTACGTC.

This clonotype was seen only a few times. The chain has TRBV9 and TRBJ1-1; TRBD1 is a possible D gene (5 bases). In germline, CDR1 is SGDLS, CDR2 YYNGEE. The CDR3 spans 15 residues. Trimming took off 4 bases at V and 3 bases at J, with 16 bases between the two ends. This CDR3 is CASSPPQGGDTEAFF. The CDR3 DNA sequence: TGTGCCAGCAGCCCACCGCAGGGTGGGGACACTGAAGCTTTCTTT.

The V gene is TRBV7-2, the J gene TRBJ1-2, with TRBD1 matching 7 bases. V lost 5 bases, J lost 5 bases, and 5 bases stayed unmatched. Germline lookup yields CDR1 SGHTA and CDR2 FQGNSA. This CDR3 comprises 13 residues. In DNA form, the CDR3 reads TGTGCCAGCAGCGGCCCGACAGGGTATGGCTACACCTTC. Its translation: CASSGPTGYGYTF.

The chain uses TRBV4-1 and TRBJ1-1, with D perhaps TRBD1 (5 bases). CDR1 and CDR2 from the germline V gene are MGHRA and YSYEKL. The V gene lost 6 bases and the J gene lost 2 bases, with 10 bases spanning the gap. There are 13 residues in the CDR3. The CDR3 DNA reads TGCGCCAGCAGACAGCAGGGTAACACTGAAGCTTTCTTT. It yields the protein CASRQQGNTEAFF.

The rearrangement uses TRBV6-6 and TRBJ2-1; 7 nucleotides line up with TRBD2. Trimming at V came to 5 bases and at J to 9 bases, leaving 13 bases not matched to a gene. CDR3 length equals 15 residues. In germline, CDR1 is MNHNY, CDR2 SVGAGI (reference sequence). Here the CDR3 reads CASSHRWGGNGEQFF. The CDR3 coding sequence is TGTGCCAGCAGTCACCGTTGGGGGGGGAACGGTGAGCAGTTCTTC.

The sample holds a few counts of this clonotype. The chain is built from TRBV29-1 and TRBJ2-7; 9 nucleotides align to TRBD1. Germline V CDR1 and CDR2: SQVTM, ANQGSEA. The CDR3 covers 14 residues. Trimming cost V 6 bases and J 4 bases; bases outside gene matches: 10. CDR3 sequence: CSVDGTGSEYEQYF. In DNA, the CDR3 is TGCAGCGTCGATGGGACAGGGAGTGAATACGAGCAGTACTTC.

The V call is TRBV5-8, the J call TRBJ2-1; D unresolved. The CDR3 covers 15 residues. CDR1 is SGHTS and CDR2 is YDEGEE in the germline V gene. Trimming removed 2 bases from V and 0 bases from J, with 9 bases in between. The CDR3 sequence: CASSFRGISYNEQFF. The CDR3 nucleotides are TGTGCCAGCAGCTTTCGAGGCATCTCCTACAATGAGCAGTTCTTC.

The gene calls are TRBV5-6 and TRBJ1-5, with 8 positions matching TRBD1. Germline lookup yields CDR1 SGHDT and CDR2 YYEEEE. CDR3 size: 13 residues. Losses at the gene ends were 4 bases for V and 11 bases for J; bases not matched to a gene: 8. DNA for the CDR3: TGTGCCAGCAGCCGGGACAGGAGTAGTGCCCAGCATTTT. It specifies CASSRDRSSAQHF.

V usage is TRBV20-1 and J usage is TRBJ2-1; D gene uncertain. The germline CDR1 and CDR2 sequences are DFQATT and SNEGSKA (reference sequence). The CDR3 totals 11 residues. Trimming removed 2 bases from V and 6 bases from J, with 5 bases in between. CDR3 amino acids: CSARHVNEQFF. In DNA, the CDR3 is TGCAGTGCTAGACATGTCAATGAGCAGTTCTTC.

The chain employs TRBV4-1 and TRBJ2-3, with D possibly being TRBD2 (5 bases). V lost 2 bases and J 2 bases, leaving 14 bases between the germline ends. This CDR3 spans 16 amino acids. CDR1 is MGHRA and CDR2 is YSYEKL in the germline V gene. CDR3 amino acids: CASSQLGVVPTDTQYF. CDR3 bases: TGCGCCAGCAGCCAACTGGGAGTAGTACCCACAGATACGCAGTATTTT.

The J gene is TRBJ1-5, the V gene TRBV7-8; 7 positions agree with TRBD1. Losses at the gene ends were 5 bases for V and 0 bases for J; bases not matched to a gene: 19. CDR3 length equals 20 residues. Germline-derived CDR1 and CDR2 are SGHVS and FQNEAQ. The CDR3 region has the DNA TGTGCCAGCAGCACCGCCCCCGACCCACAGGGGACGAGTAGCAATCAGCCCCAGCATTTT. Amino acids: CASSTAPDPQGTSSNQPQHF.

This clonotype has more than one count but fewer than ten. V gene TRBV5-6 combines with J gene TRBJ1-2, with 10 bases fitting TRBD1. Trimming at V came to 4 bases and at J to 8 bases, leaving 17 bases not matched to a gene. Germline CDR1 reads SGHDT; CDR2 reads YYEEEE. CDR3 size: 17 residues. The CDR3 spells CASSATRDRGAHGGYTF. The CDR3, as DNA: TGTGCCAGCAGCGCAACCCGGGACAGGGGTGCTCATGGGGGCTACACCTTC.

This clonotype was found many times. The chain recombines TRBV28 with TRBJ1-3; D is ambiguous. The ends were cut back, 6 bases at V and 0 bases at J, with 0 bases in the middle. The germline CDR1 and CDR2 sequences are MDHEN and SYDVKM. The CDR3 has 11 residues. CDR3 in DNA: TGTGCCAGCAGCTCTGGAAACACCATATATTTT. Translation: CASSSGNTIYF.

The rearrangement uses TRBV29-1 and TRBJ1-1; tentatively, D is TRBD1 (6 bases). The CDR3 sequence is 14 residues long. V lost 5 bases and J lost 7, with 20 bases in between. The germline V gene encodes CDR1 SQVTM and CDR2 ANQGSEA. CDR3 bases: TGCAGCGTTACAAACCAAGGAGGACAGTTTGAAGCTTTCTTT. This gives the protein CSVTNQGGQFEAFF. Full variable domain (outside the CDR3, taken from reference TRBV29-1 and TRBJ1-1): SAVISQKPSRDICQRGTSLTIQCQVDSQVTMMFWYRQQPGQSLTLIATANQGSEATYESGFVIDKFPISRPNLTFSTLTVSNMSPEDSSIYLCSVTNQGGQFEAFFGQGTRLTVV.

The rearrangement uses TRBV27 and TRBJ2-5; tentatively, D is TRBD1 or TRBD2 (5 bases each). The V gene's germline CDR1 is MNHEY and CDR2 SMNVEV (reference sequence). Trimming removed 5 bases at V and 4 bases at J, with 17 bases between. This CDR3 region has 15 residues. CDR3 in DNA: TGTGCCAGCAGTACCGGGACGTTCCGTACAGAGACCCAGTACTTC. Translating gives CASSTGTFRTETQYF.

In its sample, this clonotype was seen a few times. This chain uses TRBV5-1 with TRBJ1-6; 10 bases agree with TRBD1. The CDR3 is 15 amino acids. Germline V gives CDR1 SGHRS, CDR2 YFSETQ. V lost 0 bases, J lost 8 bases, and 2 bases stayed unmatched. CDR3 sequence reads: CASSLGGQGDSPLHF. In DNA form, the CDR3 reads TGCGCCAGCAGCTTGGGCGGACAGGGGGATTCACCCCTCCACTTT.

This clonotype was seen a few times. The chain has TRBV7-9 and TRBJ1-2; 7 positions match TRBD1. J lost 7 bases, V lost 5 bases, and 13 bases had no gene match. This CDR3 is built from 15 residues. CDR1 and CDR2 (germline): SEHNR, FQNEAQ (reference sequence). CDR3 protein: CASSLHQQGIAGYTF. DNA of the CDR3: TGTGCCAGCAGCCTGCATCAACAGGGGATTGCTGGCTACACCTTC.

In its sample, this clonotype was seen a few times. The chain uses TRBV28 and TRBJ2-6; TRBD1 might be the D (6 bases). The CDR3 has 16 residues. Trimming left V 5 bases short and J 2 bases short, with 13 bases between. Germline V gene lookup returns CDR1 MDHEN and CDR2 SYDVKM. The CDR3 DNA reads as TGTGCCAGCAGTATCCCCCCAGGGGCTGGGGCCAACGTCCTGACTTTC. Amino acid sequence: CASSIPPGAGANVLTF.

This clonotype has a handful of counts. This sequence joins TRBV6-5 and TRBJ2-7, with a tentative D call TRBD1 (6 bases). Germline V gene lookup returns CDR1 MNHEY and CDR2 SVGAGI. The CDR3 has 13 amino acids. Trimming removed 6 bases from V and 4 bases from J, with 13 bases in between. CDR3 bases: TGTGCCAGCAGAACGGGACAACCTTACGAGCAGTACTTC. Its protein is CASRTGQPYEQYF.

The chain is built from TRBV4-1 and TRBJ2-1; 11 bases line up with TRBD2. The germline CDR1 and CDR2 sequences are MGHRA and YSYEKL. The CDR3 runs to 15 residues. Unmatched junction bases numbered 3, after V lost 1 base and J lost 7 bases. CDR3: CASSQGTSGWNEQFF. CDR3 DNA: TGCGCCAGCAGCCAAGGGACTAGCGGGTGGAATGAGCAGTTCTTC.

The chain uses TRBV12-3 or TRBV12-4 and TRBJ2-7; D unclear. This CDR3 has 11 amino acids. Trimming cost V 3 bases and J 7 bases, with 7 bases left between them. This CDR3 is CASSFGFEQYV. The CDR3 nucleotides read TGTGCCAGCAGTTTTGGGTTTGAGCAGTACGTC.

The V gene is TRBV11-2, the J gene TRBJ2-5; D is possibly TRBD1 or TRBD2 (5 bases each). Germline-derived CDR1 and CDR2 are SGHAT and FQNNGV. The CDR3 is 14 residues long. V was shortened by 8 bases and J by 2 bases, with 15 bases between the two germline ends. CDR3 sequence (DNA): TGTGCCAGCCGTTCCGGGGCCCCACAAGAGACCCAGTACTTC. It encodes CASRSGAPQETQYF.

This clonotype showed up just a few times. The rearrangement joins TRBV20-1 to TRBJ2-4; TRBD1 is a possible D gene (5 bases). Germline V gene data show CDR1 as DFQATT and CDR2 as SNEGSKA (reference sequence). With 3 bases removed from V and 8 bases from J, the gap between germline ends came to 17 bases. CDR3 length: 14 residues. For the CDR3, the DNA is TGCAGTGCTAGGGCTCAAGCAGGGAAACACATTCAGTACTTC. It yields the protein CSARAQAGKHIQYF.

The sample holds a few counts of this clonotype. This chain links TRBV2 with TRBJ2-1; 7 bases are shared with TRBD1. The CDR3 covers 13 residues. Germline V CDR1 and CDR2: SNHLY, FYNNEI. With V trimmed by 6 bases and J by 10 bases, 9 bases remained unmatched. The CDR3 DNA reads as TGTGCCAGCAGGCAAACAGGGGTAGGCGAGCAGTTCTTC. The encoded protein is CASRQTGVGEQFF.

This clonotype was seen ten or more times. V is TRBV12-3 or TRBV12-4 and J is TRBJ2-3; no clear D gene. Trimming cost V 6 bases and J 5 bases, with 6 bases left between them. CDR3 size: 11 residues. The CDR3 region has the DNA TGTGCCAGCAGAGACCGAGATACGCAGTATTTT. As protein: CASRDRDTQYF.

This clonotype has just a few counts. The J gene is TRBJ2-3, the V gene TRBV7-3; 8 bases are a match to TRBD1. CDR3 length: 14 amino acids. Germline V lookup: CDR1 SGHTA, CDR2 FQGTGA. V was clipped by 1 base and J by 5 bases; unmatched bases: 2. The CDR3 bases are TGTGCCAGCAGCTTAAGCAGGGGGCGAGATACGCAGTATTTT. Translating gives CASSLSRGRDTQYF.